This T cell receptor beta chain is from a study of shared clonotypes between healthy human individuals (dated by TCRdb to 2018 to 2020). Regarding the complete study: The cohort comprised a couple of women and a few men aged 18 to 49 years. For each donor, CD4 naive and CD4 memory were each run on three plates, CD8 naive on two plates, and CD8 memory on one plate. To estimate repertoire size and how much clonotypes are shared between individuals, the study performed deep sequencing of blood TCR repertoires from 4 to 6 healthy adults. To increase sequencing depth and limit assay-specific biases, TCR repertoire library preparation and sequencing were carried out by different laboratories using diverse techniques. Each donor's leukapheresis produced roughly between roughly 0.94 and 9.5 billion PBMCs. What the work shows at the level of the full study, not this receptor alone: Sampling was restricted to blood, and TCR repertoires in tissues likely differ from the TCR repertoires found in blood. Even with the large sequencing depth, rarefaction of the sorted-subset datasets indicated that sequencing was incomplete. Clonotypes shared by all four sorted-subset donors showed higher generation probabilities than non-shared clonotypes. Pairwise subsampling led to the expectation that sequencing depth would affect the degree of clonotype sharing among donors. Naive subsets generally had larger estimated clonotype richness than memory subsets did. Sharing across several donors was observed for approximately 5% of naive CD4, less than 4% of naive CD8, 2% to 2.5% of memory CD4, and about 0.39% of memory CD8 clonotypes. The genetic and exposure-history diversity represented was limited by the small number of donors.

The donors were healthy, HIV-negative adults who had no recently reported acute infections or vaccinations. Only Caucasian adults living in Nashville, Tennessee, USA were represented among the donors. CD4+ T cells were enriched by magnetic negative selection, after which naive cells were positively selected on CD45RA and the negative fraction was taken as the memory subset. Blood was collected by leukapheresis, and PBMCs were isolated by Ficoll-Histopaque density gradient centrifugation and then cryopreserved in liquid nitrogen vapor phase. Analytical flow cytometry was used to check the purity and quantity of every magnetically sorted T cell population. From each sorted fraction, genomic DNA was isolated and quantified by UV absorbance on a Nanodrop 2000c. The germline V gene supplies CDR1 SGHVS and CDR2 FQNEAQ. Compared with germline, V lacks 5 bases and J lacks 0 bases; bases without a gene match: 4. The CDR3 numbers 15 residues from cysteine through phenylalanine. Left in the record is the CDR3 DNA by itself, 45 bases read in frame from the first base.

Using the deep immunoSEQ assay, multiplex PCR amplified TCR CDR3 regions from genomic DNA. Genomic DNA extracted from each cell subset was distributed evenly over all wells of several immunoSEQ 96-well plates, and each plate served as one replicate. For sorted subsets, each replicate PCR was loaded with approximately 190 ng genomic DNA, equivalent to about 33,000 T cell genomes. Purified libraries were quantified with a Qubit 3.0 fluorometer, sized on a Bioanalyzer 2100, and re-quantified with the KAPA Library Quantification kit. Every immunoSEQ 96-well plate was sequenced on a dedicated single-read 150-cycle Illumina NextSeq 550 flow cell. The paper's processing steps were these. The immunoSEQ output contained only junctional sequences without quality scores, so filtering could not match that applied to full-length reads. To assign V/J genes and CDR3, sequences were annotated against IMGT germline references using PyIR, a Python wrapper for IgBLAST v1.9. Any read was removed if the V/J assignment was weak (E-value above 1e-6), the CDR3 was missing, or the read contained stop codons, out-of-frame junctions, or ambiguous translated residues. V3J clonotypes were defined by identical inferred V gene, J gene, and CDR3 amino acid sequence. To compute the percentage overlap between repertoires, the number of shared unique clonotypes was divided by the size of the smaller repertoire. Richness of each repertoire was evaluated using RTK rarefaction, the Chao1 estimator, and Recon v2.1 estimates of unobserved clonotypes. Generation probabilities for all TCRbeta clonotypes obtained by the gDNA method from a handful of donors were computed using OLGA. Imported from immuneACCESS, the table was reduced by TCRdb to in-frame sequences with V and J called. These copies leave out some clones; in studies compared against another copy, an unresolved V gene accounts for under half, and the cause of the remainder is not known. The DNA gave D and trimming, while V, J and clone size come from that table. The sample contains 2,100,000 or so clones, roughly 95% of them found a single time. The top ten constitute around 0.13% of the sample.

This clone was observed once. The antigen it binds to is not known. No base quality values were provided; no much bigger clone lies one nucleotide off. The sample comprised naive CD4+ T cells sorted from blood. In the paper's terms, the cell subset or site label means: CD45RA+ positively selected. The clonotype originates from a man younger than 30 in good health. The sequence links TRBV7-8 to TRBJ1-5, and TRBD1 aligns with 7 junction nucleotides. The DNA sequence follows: TGTGCCAGCAGCCCTAGGGGGCCTAGCAATCAGCCCCAGCATTTT. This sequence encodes CASSPRGPSNQPQHF.